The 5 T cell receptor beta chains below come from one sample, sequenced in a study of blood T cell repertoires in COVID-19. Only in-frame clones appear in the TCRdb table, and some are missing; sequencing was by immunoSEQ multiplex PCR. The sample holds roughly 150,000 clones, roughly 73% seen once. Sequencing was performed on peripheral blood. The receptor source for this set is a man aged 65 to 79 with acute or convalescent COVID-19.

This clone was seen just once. CDR3 DNA: TGCAGCGTAGGGACAGGGGGGGACTATGGCTACACCTTC. Translated: CSVGTGGDYGYTF. The chain has TRBV29-1 and TRBJ1-2; 11 bases line up with TRBD1. The CDR3 is 13 residues long. Germline V gene data show CDR1 as SQVTM and CDR2 as ANQGSEA. The V and J ends lost 6 bases and 3 bases, in that order; junction bases with no gene match: 3.

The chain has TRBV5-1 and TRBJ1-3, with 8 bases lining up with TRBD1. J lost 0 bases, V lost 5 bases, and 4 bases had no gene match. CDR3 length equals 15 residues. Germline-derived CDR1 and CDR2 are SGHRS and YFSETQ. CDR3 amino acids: CASRQGTGSGNTIYF. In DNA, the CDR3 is TGCGCCAGCAGACAGGGGACAGGCTCTGGAAACACCATATATTTT.

The CDR3 DNA is TGTGCCAGCAGCTTGGGGGACAGGGGGCGCGGCGGCTACACCTTC. Protein sequence: CASSLGDRGRGGYTF. This chain joins TRBV5-4 and TRBJ1-2, with 12 bases matching TRBD1. The CDR3 has 15 residues. Germline lookup yields CDR1 SGHNT and CDR2 YYREEE (reference sequence). V lost 0 bases to trimming and J lost 8 bases; unmatched junction nucleotides: 5. Filled out from reference TRBV5-4 and TRBJ1-2, the complete variable domain reads ETGVTQSPTHLIKTRGQQVTLRCSSQSGHNTVSWYQQALGQGPQFIFQYYREEENGRGNFPPRFSGLQFPNYSSELNVNALELDDSALYLCASSLGDRGRGGYTFGSGTRLTVV.

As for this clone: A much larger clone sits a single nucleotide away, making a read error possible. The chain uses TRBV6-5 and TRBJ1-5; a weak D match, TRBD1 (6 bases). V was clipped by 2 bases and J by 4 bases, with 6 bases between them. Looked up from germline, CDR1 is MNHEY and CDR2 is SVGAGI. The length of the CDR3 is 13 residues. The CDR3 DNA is TGTGCCAGCAGTTACAGGGGGAATCAGCCCCAGCATTTT. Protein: CASSYRGNQPQHF.

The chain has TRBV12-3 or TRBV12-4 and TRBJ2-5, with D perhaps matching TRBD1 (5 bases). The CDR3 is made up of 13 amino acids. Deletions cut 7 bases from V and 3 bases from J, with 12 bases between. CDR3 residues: CASTQWGEETQYF. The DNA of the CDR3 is TGTGCCAGCACTCAGTGGGGCGAAGAGACCCAGTACTTC.